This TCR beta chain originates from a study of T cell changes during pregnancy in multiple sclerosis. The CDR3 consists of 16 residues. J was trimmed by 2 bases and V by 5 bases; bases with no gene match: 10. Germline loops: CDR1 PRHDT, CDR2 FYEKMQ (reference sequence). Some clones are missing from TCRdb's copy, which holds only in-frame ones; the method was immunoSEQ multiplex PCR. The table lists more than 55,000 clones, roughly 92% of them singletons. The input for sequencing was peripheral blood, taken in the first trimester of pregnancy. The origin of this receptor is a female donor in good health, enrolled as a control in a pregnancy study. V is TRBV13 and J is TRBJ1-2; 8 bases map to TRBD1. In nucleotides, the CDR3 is TGTGCCAGCAGCCACCGGGACAGGACAATAAACTATGGCTACACCTTC. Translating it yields CASSHRDRTINYGYTF.